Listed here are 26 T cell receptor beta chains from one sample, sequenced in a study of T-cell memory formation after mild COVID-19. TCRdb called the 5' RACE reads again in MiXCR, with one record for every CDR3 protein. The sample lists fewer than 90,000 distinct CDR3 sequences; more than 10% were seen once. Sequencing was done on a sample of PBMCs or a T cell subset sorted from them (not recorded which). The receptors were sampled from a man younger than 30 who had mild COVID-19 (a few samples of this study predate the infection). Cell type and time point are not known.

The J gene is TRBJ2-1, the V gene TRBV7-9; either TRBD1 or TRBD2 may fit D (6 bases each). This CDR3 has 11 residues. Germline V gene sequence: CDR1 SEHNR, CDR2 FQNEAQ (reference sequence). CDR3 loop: CAGGGRNEQFF. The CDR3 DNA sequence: TGTGCGGGGGGCGGACGCAATGAGCAGTTCTTC. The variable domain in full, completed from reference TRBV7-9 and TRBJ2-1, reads DTGVSQNPRHKITKRGQNVTFRCDPISEHNRLYWYRQTLGQGPEFLTYFQNEAQLEKSRLLSDRFSAERPKGSFSTLEIQRTEQGDSAMYLCAGGGRNEQFFGPGTRLTVL.

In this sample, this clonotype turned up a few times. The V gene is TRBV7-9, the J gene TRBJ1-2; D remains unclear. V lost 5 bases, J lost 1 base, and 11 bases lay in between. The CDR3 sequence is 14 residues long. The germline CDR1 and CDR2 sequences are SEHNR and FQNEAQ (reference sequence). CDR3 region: CASSPPQSNYGYTF. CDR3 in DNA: TGTGCCAGCAGCCCCCCACAGAGTAACTATGGCTACACCTTC.

The CDR3: CAWTGWQRLSYEQYF. The CDR3 region has the DNA TGTGCCTGGACCGGATGGCAGAGACTCTCCTACGAGCAGTACTTC. V is TRBV30 and J is TRBJ2-7; D unclear. Trimming removed 4 bases from V and 0 bases from J, with 16 bases in between. Germline CDR1 GTSNPN, CDR2 SVGIG (reference sequence). This CDR3 has 15 amino acids.

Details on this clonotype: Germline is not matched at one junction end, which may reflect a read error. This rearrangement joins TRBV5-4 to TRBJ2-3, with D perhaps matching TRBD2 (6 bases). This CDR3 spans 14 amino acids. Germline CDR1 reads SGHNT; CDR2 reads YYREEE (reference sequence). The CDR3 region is CASSPTSARDTQCF. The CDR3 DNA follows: TGTGCCAGCAGCCCGACTAGTGCCCGAGATACGCAGTGTTTT.

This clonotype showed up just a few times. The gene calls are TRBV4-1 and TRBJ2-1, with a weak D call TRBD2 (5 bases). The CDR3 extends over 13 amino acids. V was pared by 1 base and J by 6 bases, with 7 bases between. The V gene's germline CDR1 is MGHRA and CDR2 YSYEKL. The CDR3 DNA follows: TGCGCCAGCAGCCAAGTTGAGGGCAATGAGCAGTTCTTC. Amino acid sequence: CASSQVEGNEQFF.

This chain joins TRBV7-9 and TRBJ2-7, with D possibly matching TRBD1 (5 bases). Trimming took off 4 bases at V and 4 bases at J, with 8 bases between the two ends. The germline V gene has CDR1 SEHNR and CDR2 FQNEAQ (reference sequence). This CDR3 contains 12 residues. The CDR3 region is CASSSTVYEQYV. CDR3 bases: TGTGCCAGCAGCTCGACAGTATACGAGCAGTACGTC.

CDR3 region: CASSQGWGGPAPGELFF. The CDR3 DNA sequence: TGTGCCAGCAGCCAAGGGTGGGGGGGGCCTGCGCCCGGGGAGCTGTTTTTT. This rearrangement joins TRBV4-2 to TRBJ2-2; D perhaps matches TRBD2 (7 bases). The CDR3 is 17 residues long. CDR1 and CDR2 from the germline V gene are LGHNA and YNFKEQ. V lost 1 base to trimming and J lost 6 bases, with 18 bases between them.

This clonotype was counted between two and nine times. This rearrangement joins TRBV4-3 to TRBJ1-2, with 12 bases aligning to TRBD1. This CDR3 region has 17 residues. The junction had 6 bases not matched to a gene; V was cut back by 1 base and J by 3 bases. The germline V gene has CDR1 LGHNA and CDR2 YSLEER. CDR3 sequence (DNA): TGCGCCAGCAGCCAAGGGACGGGGGACAGGGGGCACTATGGCTACACCTTC. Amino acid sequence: CASSQGTGDRGHYGYTF.

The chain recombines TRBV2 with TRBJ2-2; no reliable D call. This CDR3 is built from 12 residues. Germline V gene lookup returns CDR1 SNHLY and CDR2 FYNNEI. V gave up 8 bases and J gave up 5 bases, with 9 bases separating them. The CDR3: CASLRETGELFF. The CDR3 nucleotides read TGTGCCAGCCTGCGAGAGACCGGGGAGCTGTTTTTT.

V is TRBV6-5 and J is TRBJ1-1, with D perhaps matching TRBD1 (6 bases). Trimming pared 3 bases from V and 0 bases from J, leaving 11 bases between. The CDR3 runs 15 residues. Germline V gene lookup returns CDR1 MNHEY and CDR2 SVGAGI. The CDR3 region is CASSYRTAMNTEAFF. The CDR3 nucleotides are TGTGCCAGCAGTTATCGGACAGCGATGAACACTGAAGCTTTCTTT.

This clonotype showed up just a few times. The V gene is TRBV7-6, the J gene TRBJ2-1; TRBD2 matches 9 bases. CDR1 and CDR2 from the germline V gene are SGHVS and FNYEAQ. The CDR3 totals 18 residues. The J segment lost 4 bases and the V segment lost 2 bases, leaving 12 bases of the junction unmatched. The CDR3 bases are TGTGCCAGCAGCTTAAGCTCTTGGGCTAGCGGGGAGTACAATGAGCAGTTCTTC. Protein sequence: CASSLSSWASGEYNEQFF. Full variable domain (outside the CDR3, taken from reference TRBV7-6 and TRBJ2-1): GAGVSQSPRYKVTKRGQDVALRCDPISGHVSLYWYRQALGQGPEFLTYFNYEAQQDKSGLPNDRFSAERPEGSISTLTIQRTEQRDSAMYRCASSLSSWASGEYNEQFFGPGTRLTVL.

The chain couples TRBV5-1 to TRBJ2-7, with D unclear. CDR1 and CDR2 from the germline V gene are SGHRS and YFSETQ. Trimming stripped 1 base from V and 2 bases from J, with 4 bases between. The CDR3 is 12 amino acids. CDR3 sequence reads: CASSLNAYEQYF. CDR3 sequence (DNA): TGCGCCAGCAGCTTGAATGCCTACGAGCAGTACTTC.

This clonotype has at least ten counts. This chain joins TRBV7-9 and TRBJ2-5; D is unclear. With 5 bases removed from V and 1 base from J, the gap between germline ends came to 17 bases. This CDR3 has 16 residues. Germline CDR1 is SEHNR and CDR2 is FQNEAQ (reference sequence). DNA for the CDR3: TGTGCCAGCAGCCCATTTGGTGGCAGGATCCAAGAGACCCAGTACTTC. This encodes CASSPFGGRIQETQYF. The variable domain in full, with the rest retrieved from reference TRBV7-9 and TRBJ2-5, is DTGVSQNPRHKITKRGQNVTFRCDPISEHNRLYWYRQTLGQGPEFLTYFQNEAQLEKSRLLSDRFSAERPKGSFSTLEIQRTEQGDSAMYLCASSPFGGRIQETQYFGPGTRLLVL.

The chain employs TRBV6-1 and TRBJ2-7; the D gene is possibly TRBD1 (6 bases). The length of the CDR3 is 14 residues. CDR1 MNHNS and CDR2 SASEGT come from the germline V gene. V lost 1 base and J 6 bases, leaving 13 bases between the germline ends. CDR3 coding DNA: TGTGCCAGCAGTGAAGGGTGGACAGTCATCGAGCAGTACGTC. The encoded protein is CASSEGWTVIEQYV.

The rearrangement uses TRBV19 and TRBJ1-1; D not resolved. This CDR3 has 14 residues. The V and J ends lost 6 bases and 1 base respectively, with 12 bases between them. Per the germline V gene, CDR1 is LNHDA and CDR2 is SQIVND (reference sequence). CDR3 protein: CASSPVGENTEAFF. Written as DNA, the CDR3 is TGTGCCAGTAGCCCGGTGGGTGAGAACACTGAAGCTTTCTTT.

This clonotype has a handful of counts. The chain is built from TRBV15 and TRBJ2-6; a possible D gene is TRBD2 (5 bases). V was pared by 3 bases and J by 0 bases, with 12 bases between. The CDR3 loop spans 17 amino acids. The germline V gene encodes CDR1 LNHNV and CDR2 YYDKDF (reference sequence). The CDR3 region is CATSRRTVLSGANVLTF. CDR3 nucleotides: TGTGCCACCAGCAGGAGGACTGTACTCTCTGGGGCCAACGTCCTGACTTTC. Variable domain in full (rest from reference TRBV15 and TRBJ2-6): DAMVIQNPRYQVTQFGKPVTLSCSQTLNHNVMYWYQQKSSQAPKLLFHYYDKDFNNEADTPDNFQSRRPNTSFCFLDIRSPGLGDTAMYLCATSRRTVLSGANVLTFGAGSRLTVL.

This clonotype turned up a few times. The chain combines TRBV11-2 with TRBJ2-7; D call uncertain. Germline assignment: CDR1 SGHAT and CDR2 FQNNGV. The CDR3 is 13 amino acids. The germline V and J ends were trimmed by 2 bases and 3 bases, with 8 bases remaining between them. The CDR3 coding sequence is TGTGCCAGCAGCTTATCTCCCCTCTACGAGCAGTACGTC. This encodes CASSLSPLYEQYV.

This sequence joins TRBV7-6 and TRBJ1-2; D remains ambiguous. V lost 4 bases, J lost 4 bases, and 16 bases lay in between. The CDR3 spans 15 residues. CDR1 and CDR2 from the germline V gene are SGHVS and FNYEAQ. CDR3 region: CASSSKAKGLYGYTF. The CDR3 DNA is TGTGCCAGCAGCTCCAAAGCGAAGGGTCTCTATGGCTACACCTTC.

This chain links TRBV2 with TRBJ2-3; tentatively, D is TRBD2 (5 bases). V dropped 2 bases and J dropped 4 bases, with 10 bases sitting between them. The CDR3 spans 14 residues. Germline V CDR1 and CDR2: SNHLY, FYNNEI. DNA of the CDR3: TGTGCCAGCAGTGAAAATGGGAGACCAGATACGCAGTATTTT. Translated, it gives CASSENGRPDTQYF.

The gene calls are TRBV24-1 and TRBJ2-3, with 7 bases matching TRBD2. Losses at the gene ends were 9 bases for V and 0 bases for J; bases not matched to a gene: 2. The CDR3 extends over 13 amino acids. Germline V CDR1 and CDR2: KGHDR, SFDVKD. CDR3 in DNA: TGTGCCACCGGGGGGGGGAGCACAGATACGCAGTATTTT. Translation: CATGGGSTDTQYF.

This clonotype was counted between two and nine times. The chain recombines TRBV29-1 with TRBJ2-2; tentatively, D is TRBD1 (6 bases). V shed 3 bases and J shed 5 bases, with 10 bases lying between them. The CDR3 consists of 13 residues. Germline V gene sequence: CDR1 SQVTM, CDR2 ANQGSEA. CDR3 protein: CSVEAGATGELFF. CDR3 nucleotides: TGCAGCGTTGAGGCAGGGGCAACCGGGGAGCTGTTTTTT.

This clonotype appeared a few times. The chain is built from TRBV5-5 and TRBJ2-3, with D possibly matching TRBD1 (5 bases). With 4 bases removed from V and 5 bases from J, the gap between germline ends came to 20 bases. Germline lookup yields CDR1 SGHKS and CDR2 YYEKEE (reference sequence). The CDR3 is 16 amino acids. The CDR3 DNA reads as TGTGCCAGCAGCCCAGGACACGCGGATGCGGTAGATACGCAGTATTTT. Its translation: CASSPGHADAVDTQYF.

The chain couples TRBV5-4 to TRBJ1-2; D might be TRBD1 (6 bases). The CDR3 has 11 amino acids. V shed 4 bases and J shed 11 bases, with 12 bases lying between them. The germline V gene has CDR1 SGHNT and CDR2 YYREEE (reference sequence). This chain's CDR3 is CASSLTGIYTF. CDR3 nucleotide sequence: TGTGCCAGCAGCCTAACAGGGATTTACACCTTC.

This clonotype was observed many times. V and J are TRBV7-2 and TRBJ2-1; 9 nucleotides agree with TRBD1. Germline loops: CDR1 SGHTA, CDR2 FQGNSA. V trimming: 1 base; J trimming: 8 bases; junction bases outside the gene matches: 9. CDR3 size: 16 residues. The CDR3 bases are TGTGCCAGCAGCTTAGAAAAAGGGACAGGGAATGATGAGCAGTTCTTC. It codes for CASSLEKGTGNDEQFF. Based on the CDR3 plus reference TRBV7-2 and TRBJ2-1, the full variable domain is GAGVSQSPSNKVTEKGKDVELRCDPISGHTALYWYRQSLGQGLEFLIYFQGNSAPDKSGLPSDRFSAERTGGSVSTLTIQRTQQEDSAVYLCASSLEKGTGNDEQFFGPGTRLTVL.

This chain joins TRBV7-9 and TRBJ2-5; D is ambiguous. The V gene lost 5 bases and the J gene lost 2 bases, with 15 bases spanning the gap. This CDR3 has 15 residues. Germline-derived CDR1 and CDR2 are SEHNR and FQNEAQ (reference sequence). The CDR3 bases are TGTGCCAGCAGCCAGGCTGGCGTGTCTCAAGAGACCCAGTACTTC. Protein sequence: CASSQAGVSQETQYF.

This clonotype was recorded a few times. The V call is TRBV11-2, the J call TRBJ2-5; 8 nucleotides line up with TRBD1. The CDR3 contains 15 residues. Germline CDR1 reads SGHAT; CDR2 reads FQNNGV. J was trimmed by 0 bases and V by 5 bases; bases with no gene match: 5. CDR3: CASSRGQANQETQYF. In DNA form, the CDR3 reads TGTGCCAGCAGCCGGGGACAGGCTAACCAAGAGACCCAGTACTTC.